This T cell receptor (beta chain) appears in the sequencing data of a study of OX40 agonist ivuxolimab in advanced cancers. In the study overall: Patients' therapy was ivuxolimab, an antibody that acts as an agonist of OX40 (CD134). At doses from 0.01 to 10 mg/kg, patients were given intravenous ivuxolimab every 2 weeks.

The ends were cut back, 5 bases at V and 7 bases at J, with 17 bases in the middle. Germline-derived CDR1 and CDR2 are MNHEY and SVGAGI. This CDR3 has 14 amino acids. Study-wide results and limits: On average, CD8+ T cells showed a greater number of expanded clones than CD4+.

Sequenced by immunoSEQ multiplex PCR; TCRdb stores in-frame clones only, minus some. The sample contains 80,000 to 95,000 clones, about 86% of which appear only once. Regarding this clone: Its antigen is currently unknown.

The sample was CD4+ or CD8+ T cells sorted from blood, taken in a trial of the OX40 agonist ivuxolimab. This sequence originates from an adult with an advanced solid tumor such as melanoma, head and neck, liver or kidney cancer. V is TRBV6-5 and J is TRBJ1-2; D unclear. CDR3 in DNA: TGTGCCAGCAGTCTCCAGAGCGGCTCGGGTGGCTACACCTTC. This translates into CASSLQSGSGGYTF.